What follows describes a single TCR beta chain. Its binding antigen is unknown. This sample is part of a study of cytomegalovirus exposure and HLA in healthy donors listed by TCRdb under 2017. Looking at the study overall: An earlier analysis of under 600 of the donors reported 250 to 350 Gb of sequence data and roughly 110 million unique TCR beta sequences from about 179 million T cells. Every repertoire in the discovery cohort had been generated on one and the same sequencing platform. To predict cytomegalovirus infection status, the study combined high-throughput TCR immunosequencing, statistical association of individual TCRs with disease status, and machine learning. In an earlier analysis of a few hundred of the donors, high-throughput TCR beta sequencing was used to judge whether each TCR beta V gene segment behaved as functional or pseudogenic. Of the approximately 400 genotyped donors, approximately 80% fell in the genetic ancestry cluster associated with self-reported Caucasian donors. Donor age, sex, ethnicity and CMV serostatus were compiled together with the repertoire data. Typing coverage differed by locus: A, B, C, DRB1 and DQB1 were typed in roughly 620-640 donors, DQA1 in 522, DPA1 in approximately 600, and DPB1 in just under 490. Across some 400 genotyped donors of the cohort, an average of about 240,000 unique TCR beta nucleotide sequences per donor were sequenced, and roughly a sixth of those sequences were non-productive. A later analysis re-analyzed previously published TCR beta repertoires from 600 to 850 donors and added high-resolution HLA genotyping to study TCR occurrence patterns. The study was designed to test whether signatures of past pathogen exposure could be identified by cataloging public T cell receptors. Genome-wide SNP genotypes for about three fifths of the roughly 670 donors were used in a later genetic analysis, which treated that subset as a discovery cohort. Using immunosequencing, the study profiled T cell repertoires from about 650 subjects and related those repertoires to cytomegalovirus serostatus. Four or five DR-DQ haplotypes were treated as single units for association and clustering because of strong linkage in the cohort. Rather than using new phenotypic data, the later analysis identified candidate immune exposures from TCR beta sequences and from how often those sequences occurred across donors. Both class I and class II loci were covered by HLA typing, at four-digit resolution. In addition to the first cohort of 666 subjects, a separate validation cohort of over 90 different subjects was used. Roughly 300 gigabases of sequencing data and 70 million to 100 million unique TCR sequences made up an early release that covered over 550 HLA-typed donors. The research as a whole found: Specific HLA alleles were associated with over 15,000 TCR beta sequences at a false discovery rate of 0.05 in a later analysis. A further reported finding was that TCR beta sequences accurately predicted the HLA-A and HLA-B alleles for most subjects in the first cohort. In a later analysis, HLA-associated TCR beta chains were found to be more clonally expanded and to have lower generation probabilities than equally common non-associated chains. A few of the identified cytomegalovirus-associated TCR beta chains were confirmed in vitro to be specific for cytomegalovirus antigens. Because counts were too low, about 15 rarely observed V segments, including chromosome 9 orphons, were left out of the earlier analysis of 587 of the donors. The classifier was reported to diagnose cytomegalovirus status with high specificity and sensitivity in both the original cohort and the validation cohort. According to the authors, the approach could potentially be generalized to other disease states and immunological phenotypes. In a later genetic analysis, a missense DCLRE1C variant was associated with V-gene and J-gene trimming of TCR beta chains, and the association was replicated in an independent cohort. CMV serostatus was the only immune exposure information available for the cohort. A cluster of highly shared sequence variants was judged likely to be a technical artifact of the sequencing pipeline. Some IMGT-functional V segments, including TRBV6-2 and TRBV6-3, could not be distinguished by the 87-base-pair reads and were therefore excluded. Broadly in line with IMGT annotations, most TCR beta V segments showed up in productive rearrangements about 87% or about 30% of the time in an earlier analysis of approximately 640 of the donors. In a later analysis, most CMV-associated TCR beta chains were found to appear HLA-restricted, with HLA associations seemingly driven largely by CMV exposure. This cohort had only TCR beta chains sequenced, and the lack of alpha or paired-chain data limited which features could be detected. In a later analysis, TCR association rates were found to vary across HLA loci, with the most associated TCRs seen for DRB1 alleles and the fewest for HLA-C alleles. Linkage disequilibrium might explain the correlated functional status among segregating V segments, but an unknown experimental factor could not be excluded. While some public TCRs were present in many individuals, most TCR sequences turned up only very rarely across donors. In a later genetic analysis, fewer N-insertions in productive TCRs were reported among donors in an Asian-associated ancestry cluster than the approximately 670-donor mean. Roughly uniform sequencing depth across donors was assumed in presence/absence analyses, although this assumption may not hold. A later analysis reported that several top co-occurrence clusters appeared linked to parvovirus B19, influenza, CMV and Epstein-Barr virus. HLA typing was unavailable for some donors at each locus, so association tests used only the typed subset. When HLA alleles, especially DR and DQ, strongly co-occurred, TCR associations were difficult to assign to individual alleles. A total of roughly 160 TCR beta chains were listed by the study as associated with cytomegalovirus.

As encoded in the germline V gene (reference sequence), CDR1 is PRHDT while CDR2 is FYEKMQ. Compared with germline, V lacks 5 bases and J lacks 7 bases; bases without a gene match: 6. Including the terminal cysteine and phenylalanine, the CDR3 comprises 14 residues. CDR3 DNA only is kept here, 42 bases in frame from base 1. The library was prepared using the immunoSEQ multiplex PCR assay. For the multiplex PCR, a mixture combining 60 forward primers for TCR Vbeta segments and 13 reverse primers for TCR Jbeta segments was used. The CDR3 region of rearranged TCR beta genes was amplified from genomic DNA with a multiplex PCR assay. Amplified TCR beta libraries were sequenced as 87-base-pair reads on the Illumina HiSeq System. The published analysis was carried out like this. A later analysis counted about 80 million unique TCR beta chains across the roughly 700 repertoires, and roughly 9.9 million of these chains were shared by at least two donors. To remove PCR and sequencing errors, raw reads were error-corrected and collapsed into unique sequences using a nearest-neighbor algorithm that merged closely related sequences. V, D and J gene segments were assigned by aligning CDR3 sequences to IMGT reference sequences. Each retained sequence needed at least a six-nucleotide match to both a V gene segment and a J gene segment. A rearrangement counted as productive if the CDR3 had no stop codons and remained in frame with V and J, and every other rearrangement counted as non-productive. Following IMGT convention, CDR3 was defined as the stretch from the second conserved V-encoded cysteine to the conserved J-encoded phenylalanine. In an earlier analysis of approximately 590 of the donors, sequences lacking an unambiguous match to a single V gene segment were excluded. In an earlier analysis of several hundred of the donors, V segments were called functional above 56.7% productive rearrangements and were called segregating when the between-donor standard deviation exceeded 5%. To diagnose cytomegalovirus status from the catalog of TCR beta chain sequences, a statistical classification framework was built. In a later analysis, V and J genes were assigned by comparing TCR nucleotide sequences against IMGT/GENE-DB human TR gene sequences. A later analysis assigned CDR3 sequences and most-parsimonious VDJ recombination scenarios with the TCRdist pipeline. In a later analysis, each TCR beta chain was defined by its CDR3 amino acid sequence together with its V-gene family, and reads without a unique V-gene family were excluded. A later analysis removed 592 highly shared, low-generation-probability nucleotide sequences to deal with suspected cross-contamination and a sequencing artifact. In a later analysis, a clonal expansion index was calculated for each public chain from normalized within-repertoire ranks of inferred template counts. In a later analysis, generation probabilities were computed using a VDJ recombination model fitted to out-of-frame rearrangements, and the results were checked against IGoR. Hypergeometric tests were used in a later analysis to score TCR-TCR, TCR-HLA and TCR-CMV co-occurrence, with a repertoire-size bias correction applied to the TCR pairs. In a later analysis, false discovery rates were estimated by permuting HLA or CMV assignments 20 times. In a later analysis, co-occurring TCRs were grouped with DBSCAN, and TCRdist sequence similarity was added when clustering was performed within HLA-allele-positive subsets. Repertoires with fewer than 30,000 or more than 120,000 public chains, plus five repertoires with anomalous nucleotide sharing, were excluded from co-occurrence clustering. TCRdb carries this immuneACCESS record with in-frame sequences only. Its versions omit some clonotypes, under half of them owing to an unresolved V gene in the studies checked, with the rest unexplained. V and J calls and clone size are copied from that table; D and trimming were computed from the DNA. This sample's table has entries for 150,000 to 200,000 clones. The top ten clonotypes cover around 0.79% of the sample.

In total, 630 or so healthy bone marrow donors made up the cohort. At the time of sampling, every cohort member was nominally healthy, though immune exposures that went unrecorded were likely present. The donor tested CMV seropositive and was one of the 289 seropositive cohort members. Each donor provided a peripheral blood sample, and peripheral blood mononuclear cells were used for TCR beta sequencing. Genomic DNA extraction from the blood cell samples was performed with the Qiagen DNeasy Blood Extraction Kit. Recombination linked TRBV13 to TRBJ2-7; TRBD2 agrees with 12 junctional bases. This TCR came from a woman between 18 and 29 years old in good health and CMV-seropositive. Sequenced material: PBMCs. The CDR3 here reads CASSTSGGRPEQYF. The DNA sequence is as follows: TGTGCCAGCAGCACTAGCGGGGGGAGACCGGAGCAGTACTTC.